A single sample is the source of the 21 T cell receptor beta chains below, sequenced in a study of T cell changes during pregnancy in multiple sclerosis. Sequencing used immunoSEQ multiplex PCR; TCRdb keeps in-frame clones, though not all of them. Found here are roughly 27,000 clones, more than 80% of them singletons; the top ten hold 0.6% to 0.9%. The source material was CD4+ T cells from peripheral blood mononuclear cells, sampled in the first trimester of pregnancy. The origin of the receptors is a female donor with multiple sclerosis, enrolled in a pregnancy study.

This clone was seen just once. The chain recombines TRBV6-4 with TRBJ1-6, with 7 bases identical to TRBD1. CDR1 MRHNA and CDR2 SNTAGT come from the germline V gene. V was clipped by 8 bases and J by 7 bases; unmatched bases: 5. The CDR3 consists of 13 residues. The CDR3 here is CASRRQGNSPLHF. DNA of the CDR3: TGTGCCAGCCGAAGACAGGGAAATTCACCCCTCCACTTT.

This clone was counted only a few times. The rearrangement links TRBV2 to TRBJ2-1; maybe TRBD2 (6 bases). Between the trimmed V and J ends, which lost 8 bases and 5 bases, there was a span of 10 bases. The CDR3 extends over 12 amino acids. CDR1 is SNHLY and CDR2 is FYNNEI in the germline V gene. CDR3 nucleotides: TGTGCCAGCCCGCGGGATAACAATGAGCAGTTCTTC. Protein sequence: CASPRDNNEQFF.

This chain joins TRBV5-1 and TRBJ1-6, with D tentatively TRBD1 (5 bases). The V gene lost 2 bases and the J gene lost 7 bases, with 16 bases spanning the gap. The V gene's germline CDR1 is SGHRS and CDR2 YFSETQ. This CDR3 has 16 residues. The DNA for the CDR3 is TGCGCCAGCAGCTTACAGGTTGCAGACCTCAATTCACCCCTCCACTTT. Protein: CASSLQVADLNSPLHF.

This chain joins TRBV15 and TRBJ2-5, with D perhaps matching TRBD1 (5 bases). The CDR3 is 18 amino acids. CDR1 is LNHNV and CDR2 is YYDKDF in the germline V gene (reference sequence). V shed 0 bases and J shed 0 bases, with 17 bases lying between them. CDR3 nucleotides: TGTGCCACCAGCAGAGATCCGCCACAGGCCAATTACCAAGAGACCCAGTACTTC. Translating it yields CATSRDPPQANYQETQYF.

V is TRBV5-1 and J is TRBJ2-3, with a weak D call TRBD2 (6 bases). This CDR3 has 14 residues. Germline V lookup: CDR1 SGHRS, CDR2 YFSETQ. V was cut by 4 bases and J by 0 bases, with 9 bases left in between. The CDR3 loop is CASSPEGSTDTQYF. Written as DNA, the CDR3 is TGCGCCAGCAGCCCGGAGGGGAGCACAGATACGCAGTATTTT.

The chain links TRBV15 to TRBJ1-1; 9 bases map to TRBD1. The trim removed 2 bases at V and 11 bases at J, leaving 9 bases unmatched. The CDR3 totals 14 residues. Germline CDR1 and CDR2: LNHNV and YYDKDF (reference sequence). This CDR3 reads CATSRTRTGAGAFF. The CDR3 nucleotides read TGTGCCACCAGCAGAACAAGGACAGGGGCAGGCGCTTTCTTT.

This sequence joins TRBV19 and TRBJ2-3, with 9 nucleotides matching TRBD2. Germline-derived CDR1 and CDR2 are LNHDA and SQIVND (reference sequence). This CDR3 has 14 residues. Germline trimming cut 4 bases from V and 13 bases from J; bases unmatched to any gene: 12. The chain's CDR3 is CASSTSGRGGLEYF. DNA of the CDR3: TGTGCCAGTAGTACCTCGGGGCGGGGGGGCCTTGAGTATTTT.

This chain connects TRBV30 to TRBJ2-7; 7 bases align to TRBD2. Germline V gene lookup returns CDR1 GTSNPN and CDR2 SVGIG (reference sequence). The CDR3 has 14 residues. V dropped 0 bases and J dropped 5; count of bases not matched to a gene: 7. The CDR3 sequence is CAWSVWGGRDEQYF. The CDR3 DNA is TGTGCCTGGAGTGTATGGGGGGGTAGGGACGAGCAGTACTTC. Combining the CDR3 with reference TRBV30 and TRBJ2-7 gives the whole variable domain SQTIHQWPATLVQPVGSPLSLECTVEGTSNPNLYWYRQAAGRGLQLLFYSVGIGQISSEVPQNLSASRPQDRQFILSSKKLLLSDSGFYLCAWSVWGGRDEQYFGPGTRLTVT.

The chain recombines TRBV11-3 with TRBJ2-5, with TRBD2 identical over 7 bases. CDR1 is SGHNT, CDR2 YENEEA, per germline. V trimming: 1 base; J trimming: 1 base; junction bases outside the gene matches: 0. This CDR3 has 14 amino acids. The CDR3: CASSLGGGQETQYF. The CDR3 DNA reads as TGTGCCAGCAGCTTAGGCGGGGGCCAAGAGACCCAGTACTTC.

The chain links TRBV2 to TRBJ1-4; D is perhaps TRBD1 (6 bases). The V gene's germline CDR1 is SNHLY and CDR2 FYNNEI. The length of the CDR3 is 14 residues. The germline V and J ends were trimmed by 3 bases and 7 bases, with 12 bases remaining between them. CDR3 in DNA: TGTGCCAGCAGTGATAACAGGGATAGTGAAAAACTGTTTTTT. Its protein is CASSDNRDSEKLFF.

The chain uses TRBV7-8 and TRBJ2-1, with TRBD1 as a possible D gene (7 bases). Between the trimmed V and J ends, which lost 5 bases and 4 bases, there was a span of 15 bases. Germline V CDR1 and CDR2: SGHVS, FQNEAQ. This CDR3 region has 15 residues. CDR3 amino acids: CASSRGTASYNEQFF. The CDR3 region has the DNA TGTGCCAGCAGCCGCGGGACAGCGTCATACAATGAGCAGTTCTTC.

In this sample, this clone turned up once. The chain recombines TRBV30 with TRBJ1-6; D gene ambiguous. Germline V gives CDR1 GTSNPN, CDR2 SVGIG (reference sequence). The CDR3 is made up of 13 amino acids. With 1 base removed from V and 9 bases from J, the gap between germline ends came to 10 bases. In DNA form, the CDR3 reads TGTGCCTGGAGTGGTCGGTCGGGTTCACCCCTCCACTTT. Residues: CAWSGRSGSPLHF.

This rearrangement joins TRBV10-1 to TRBJ2-3; TRBD2 aligns across 7 bases. Per the germline V gene, CDR1 is WNHNN and CDR2 is SYGVQD (reference sequence). This CDR3 region has 15 residues. V lost 3 bases to trimming and J lost 5 bases; unmatched junction nucleotides: 8. The DNA of the CDR3 is TGCGCCAGCAGTGATGAATCGCGGGGGAAAGATACGCAGTATTTT. It specifies CASSDESRGKDTQYF.

The CDR3: CSVVDDRDEVQYF. DNA of the CDR3: TGCAGCGTTGTGGACGACAGGGATGAGGTTCAGTACTTC. The gene calls are TRBV29-1 and TRBJ2-4; 7 positions match TRBD1. Unmatched junction bases numbered 11, after V lost 4 bases and J lost 11 bases. CDR1 SQVTM and CDR2 ANQGSEA come from the germline V gene. CDR3 length: 13 amino acids.

The rearrangement joins TRBV10-3 to TRBJ1-2; unclear D gene. Germline CDR1 reads ENHRY; CDR2 reads SYGVKD. V was clipped by 3 bases and J by 6 bases, with 8 bases between them. The length of the CDR3 is 12 residues. The CDR3 is CAISERRDGYTF. The DNA of the CDR3 is TGTGCCATCAGTGAAAGGCGGGATGGCTACACCTTC.

The CDR3 coding sequence is TGTGCCAGCAGCGCAGTACGTAGAGGGAATTCACCCCTCCACTTT. This codes for CASSAVRRGNSPLHF. J is TRBJ1-6 and V is TRBV11-2; D gene uncertain. Between the trimmed V and J ends, which lost 5 bases and 7 bases, there was a span of 15 bases. This CDR3 is 15 amino acids long. Germline V lookup: CDR1 SGHAT, CDR2 FQNNGV.

The chain is built from TRBV30 and TRBJ2-2; D is uncertain. V lost 4 bases, J lost 0 bases, and 9 bases lay in between. CDR3 size: 14 residues. CDR1 is GTSNPN and CDR2 is SVGIG in the germline V gene (reference sequence). CDR3 nucleotides: TGTGCCTGGATGGCACCCGCGAACACCGGGGAGCTGTTTTTT. Translated: CAWMAPANTGELFF.

The chain links TRBV9 to TRBJ1-5; no clear D gene. This CDR3 is 13 amino acids long. Trimming took off 0 bases at V and 6 bases at J, with 7 bases between the two ends. Germline assignment: CDR1 SGDLS and CDR2 YYNGEE. CDR3 amino acids: CASSVGGGQPQHF. CDR3 nucleotide sequence: TGTGCCAGCAGCGTAGGCGGTGGTCAGCCCCAGCATTTT.

The CDR3 is CASSEDLWSSYEQYF. CDR3 DNA sequence: TGCGCCAGCAGTGAAGATCTCTGGAGCTCCTACGAGCAGTACTTC. The chain joins TRBV10-2 to TRBJ2-7; D is uncertain. The CDR3 length is 15 residues. Germline CDR1 is WSHSY and CDR2 is SAAADI. The ends were cut back, 3 bases at V and 0 bases at J, with 12 bases in the middle.

The chain is built from TRBV29-1 and TRBJ1-1, with D possibly matching TRBD1 (6 bases). The CDR3 covers 13 residues. Germline V gene sequence: CDR1 SQVTM, CDR2 ANQGSEA. Trimming stripped 7 bases from V and 1 base from J, with 13 bases between. Here the CDR3 reads CSALRGANTEAFF. CDR3 in DNA: TGCAGCGCCCTCCGGGGGGCGAACACTGAAGCTTTCTTT.

The chain uses TRBV6-5 and TRBJ2-1; 7 bases map to TRBD1. The CDR3 contains 14 residues. Germline CDR1 is MNHEY and CDR2 is SVGAGI. V lost 2 bases and J lost 7; bases outside the gene matches: 5. The chain's CDR3 is CASSYPGGRNEQFF. The CDR3 DNA reads as TGTGCCAGCAGTTACCCAGGGGGAAGGAATGAGCAGTTCTTC.